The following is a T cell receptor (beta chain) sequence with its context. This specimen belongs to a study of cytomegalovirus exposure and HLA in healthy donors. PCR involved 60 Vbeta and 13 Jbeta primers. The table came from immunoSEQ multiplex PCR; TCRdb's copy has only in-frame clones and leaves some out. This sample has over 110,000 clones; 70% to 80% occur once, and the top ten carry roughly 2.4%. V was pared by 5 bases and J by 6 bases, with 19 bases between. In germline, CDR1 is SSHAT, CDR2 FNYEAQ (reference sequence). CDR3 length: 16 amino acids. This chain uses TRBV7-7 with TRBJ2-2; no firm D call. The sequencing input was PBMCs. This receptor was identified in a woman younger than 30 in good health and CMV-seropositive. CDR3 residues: CASSPDLRRGSGELFF. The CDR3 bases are TGTGCCAGCAGCCCAGACCTCAGGCGTGGCTCCGGGGAGCTGTTTTTT.